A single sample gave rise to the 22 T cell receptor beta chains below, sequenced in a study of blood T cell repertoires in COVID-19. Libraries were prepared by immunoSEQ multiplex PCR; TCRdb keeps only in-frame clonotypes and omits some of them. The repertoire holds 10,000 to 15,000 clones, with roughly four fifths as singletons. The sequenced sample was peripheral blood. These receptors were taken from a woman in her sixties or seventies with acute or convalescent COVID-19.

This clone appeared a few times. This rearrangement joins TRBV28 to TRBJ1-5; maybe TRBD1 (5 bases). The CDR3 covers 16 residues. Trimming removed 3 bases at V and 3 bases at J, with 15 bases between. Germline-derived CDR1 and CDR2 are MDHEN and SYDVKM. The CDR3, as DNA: TGTGCCAGCAGTTTTATGGAAGACAGTACCAATCAGCCCCAGCATTTT. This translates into CASSFMEDSTNQPQHF.

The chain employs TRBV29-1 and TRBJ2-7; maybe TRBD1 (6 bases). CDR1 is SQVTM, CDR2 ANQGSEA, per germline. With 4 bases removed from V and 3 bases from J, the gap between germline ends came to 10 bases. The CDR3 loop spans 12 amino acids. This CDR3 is CSVGTVDYEQYF. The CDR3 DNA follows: TGCAGCGTTGGGACAGTAGACTACGAGCAGTACTTC.

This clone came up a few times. CDR3 DNA: TGTGCCACCAGCAGCGGACAGGGGGCTAAGTGGAGCAATCAGCCCCAGCATTTT. Translating gives CATSSGQGAKWSNQPQHF. The V gene is TRBV15, the J gene TRBJ1-5, with 11 bases lining up with TRBD1. This CDR3 spans 18 amino acids. CDR1 is LNHNV, CDR2 YYDKDF, per germline (reference sequence). The J segment lost 1 base and the V segment lost 3 bases, leaving 8 bases of the junction unmatched.

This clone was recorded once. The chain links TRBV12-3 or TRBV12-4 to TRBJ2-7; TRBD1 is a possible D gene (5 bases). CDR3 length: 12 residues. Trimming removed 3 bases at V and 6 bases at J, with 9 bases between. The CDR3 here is CASSFAGPEQYF. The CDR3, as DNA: TGTGCCAGCAGTTTCGCAGGGCCCGAGCAGTACTTC.

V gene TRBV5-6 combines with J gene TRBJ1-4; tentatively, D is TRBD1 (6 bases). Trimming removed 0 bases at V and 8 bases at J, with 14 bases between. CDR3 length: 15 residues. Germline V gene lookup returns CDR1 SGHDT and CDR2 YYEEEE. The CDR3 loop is CASSLGAAQGEKLFF. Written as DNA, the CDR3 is TGTGCCAGCAGCTTGGGAGCCGCTCAGGGGGAAAAACTGTTTTTT.

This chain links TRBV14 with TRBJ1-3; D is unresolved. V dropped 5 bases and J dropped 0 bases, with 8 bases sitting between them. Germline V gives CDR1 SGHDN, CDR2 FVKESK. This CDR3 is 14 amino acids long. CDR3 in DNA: TGTGCCAGCAGCATCGGGATCTCTGGAAACACCATATATTTT. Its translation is CASSIGISGNTIYF.

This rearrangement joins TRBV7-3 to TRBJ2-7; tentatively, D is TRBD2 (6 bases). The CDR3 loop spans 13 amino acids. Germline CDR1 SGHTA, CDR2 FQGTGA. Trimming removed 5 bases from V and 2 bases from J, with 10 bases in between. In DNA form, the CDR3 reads TGTGCCAGCAGCACGGGAGCTGCCTACGAGCAGTACTTC. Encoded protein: CASSTGAAYEQYF.

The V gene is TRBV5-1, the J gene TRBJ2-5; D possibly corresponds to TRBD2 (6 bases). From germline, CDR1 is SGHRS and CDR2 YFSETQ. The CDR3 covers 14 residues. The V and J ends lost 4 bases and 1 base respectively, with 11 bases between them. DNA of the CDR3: TGCGCCAGCAGCGGCGGGACGATCCAAGAGACCCAGTACTTC. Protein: CASSGGTIQETQYF.

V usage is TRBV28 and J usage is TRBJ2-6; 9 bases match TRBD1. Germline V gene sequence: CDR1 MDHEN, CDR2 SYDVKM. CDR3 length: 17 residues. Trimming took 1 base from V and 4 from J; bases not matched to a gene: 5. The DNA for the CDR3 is TGTGCCAGCAGTTTATTCACAGGGGGCACGGGGGCCAACGTCCTGACTTTC. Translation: CASSLFTGGTGANVLTF.

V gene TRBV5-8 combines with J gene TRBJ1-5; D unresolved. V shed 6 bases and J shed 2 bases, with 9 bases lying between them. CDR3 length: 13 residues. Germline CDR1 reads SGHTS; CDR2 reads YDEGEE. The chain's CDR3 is CASTLRGNQPQHF. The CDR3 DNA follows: TGTGCCAGCACCCTCCGGGGCAATCAGCCCCAGCATTTT.

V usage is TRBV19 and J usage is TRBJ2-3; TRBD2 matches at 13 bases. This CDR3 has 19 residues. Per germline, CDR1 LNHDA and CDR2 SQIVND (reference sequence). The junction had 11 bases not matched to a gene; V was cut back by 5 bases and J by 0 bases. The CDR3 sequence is CASSAGLAGVISSTDTQYF. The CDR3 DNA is TGTGCCAGTAGTGCTGGACTAGCGGGGGTAATTTCTAGCACAGATACGCAGTATTTT.

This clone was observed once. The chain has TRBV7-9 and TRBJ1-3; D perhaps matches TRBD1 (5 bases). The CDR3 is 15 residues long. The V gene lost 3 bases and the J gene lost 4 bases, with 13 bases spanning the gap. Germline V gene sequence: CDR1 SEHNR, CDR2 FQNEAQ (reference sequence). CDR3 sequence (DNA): TGTGCCAGCAGCTTGGATCCAGGGTTCGGAAACACCATATATTTT. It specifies CASSLDPGFGNTIYF.

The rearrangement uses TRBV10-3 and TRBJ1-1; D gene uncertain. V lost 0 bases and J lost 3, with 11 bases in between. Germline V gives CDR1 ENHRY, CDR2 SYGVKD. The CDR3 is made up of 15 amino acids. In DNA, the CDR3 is TGTGCCATCAGTGAGTCGGTTATCCGGGACACTGAAGCTTTCTTT. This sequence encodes CAISESVIRDTEAFF.

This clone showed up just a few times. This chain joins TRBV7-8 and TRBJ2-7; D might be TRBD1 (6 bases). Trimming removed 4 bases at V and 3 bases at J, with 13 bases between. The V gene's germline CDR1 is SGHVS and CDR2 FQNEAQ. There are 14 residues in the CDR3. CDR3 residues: CASSSHSDSYEQYF. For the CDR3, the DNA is TGTGCCAGCAGCTCACATTCGGACAGCTACGAGCAGTACTTC.

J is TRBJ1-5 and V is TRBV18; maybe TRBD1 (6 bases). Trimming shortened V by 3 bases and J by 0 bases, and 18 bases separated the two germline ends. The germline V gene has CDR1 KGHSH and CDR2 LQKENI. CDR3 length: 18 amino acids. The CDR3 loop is CASSPRGKTGASNQPQHF. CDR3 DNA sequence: TGTGCCAGCTCACCTAGGGGAAAGACAGGAGCTAGCAATCAGCCCCAGCATTTT.

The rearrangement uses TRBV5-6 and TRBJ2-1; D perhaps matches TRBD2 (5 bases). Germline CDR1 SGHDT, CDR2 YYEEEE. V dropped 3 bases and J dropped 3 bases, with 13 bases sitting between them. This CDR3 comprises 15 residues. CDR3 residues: CASSSTSAIYNEQFF. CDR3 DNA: TGTGCCAGCAGCTCAACTAGTGCCATCTACAATGAGCAGTTCTTC. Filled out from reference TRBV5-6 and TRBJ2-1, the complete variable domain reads DAGVTQSPTHLIKTRGQQVTLRCSPKSGHDTVSWYQQALGQGPQFIFQYYEEEERQRGNFPDRFSGHQFPNYSSELNVNALLLGDSALYLCASSSTSAIYNEQFFGPGTRLTVL.

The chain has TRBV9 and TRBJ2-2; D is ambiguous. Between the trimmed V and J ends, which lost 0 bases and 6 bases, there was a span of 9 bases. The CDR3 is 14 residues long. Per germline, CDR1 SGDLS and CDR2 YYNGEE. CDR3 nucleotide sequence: TGTGCCAGCAGCGTAGCTCCCACTCCCGGGGAGCTGTTTTTT. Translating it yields CASSVAPTPGELFF.

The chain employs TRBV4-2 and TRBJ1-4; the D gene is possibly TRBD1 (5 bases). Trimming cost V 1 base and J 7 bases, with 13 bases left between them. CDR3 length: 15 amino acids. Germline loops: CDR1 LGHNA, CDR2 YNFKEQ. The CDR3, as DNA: TGTGCCAGCAGCCAAGTCTGGGGCGGGGGTGAAAAACTGTTTTTT. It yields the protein CASSQVWGGGEKLFF.

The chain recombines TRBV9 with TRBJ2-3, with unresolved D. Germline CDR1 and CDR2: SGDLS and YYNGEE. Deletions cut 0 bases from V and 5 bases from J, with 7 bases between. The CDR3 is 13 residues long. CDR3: CASSVAPGDTQYF. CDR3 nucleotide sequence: TGTGCCAGCAGCGTAGCTCCGGGAGATACGCAGTATTTT.

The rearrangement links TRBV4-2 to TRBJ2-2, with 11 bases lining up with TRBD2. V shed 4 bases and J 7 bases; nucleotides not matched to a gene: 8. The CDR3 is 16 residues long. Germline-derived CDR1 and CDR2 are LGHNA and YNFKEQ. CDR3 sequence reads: CASSLIAGGPDGELFF. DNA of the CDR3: TGTGCCAGCAGCCTTATAGCGGGGGGGCCCGACGGGGAGCTGTTTTTT.

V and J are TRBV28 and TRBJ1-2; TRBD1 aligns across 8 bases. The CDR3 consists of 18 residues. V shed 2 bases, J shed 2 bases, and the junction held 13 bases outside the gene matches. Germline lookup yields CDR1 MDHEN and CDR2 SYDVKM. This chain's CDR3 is CASSLLWSAGGGNYGYTF. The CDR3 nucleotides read TGTGCCAGCAGTTTACTATGGAGTGCAGGGGGCGGGAACTATGGCTACACCTTC.

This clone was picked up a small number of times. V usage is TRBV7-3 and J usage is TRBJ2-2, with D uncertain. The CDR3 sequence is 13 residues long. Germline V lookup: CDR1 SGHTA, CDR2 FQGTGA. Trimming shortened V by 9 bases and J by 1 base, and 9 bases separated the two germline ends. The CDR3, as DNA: TGTGCCAGTCAAGCTCTGAACACCGGGGAGCTGTTTTTT. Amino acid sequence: CASQALNTGELFF.